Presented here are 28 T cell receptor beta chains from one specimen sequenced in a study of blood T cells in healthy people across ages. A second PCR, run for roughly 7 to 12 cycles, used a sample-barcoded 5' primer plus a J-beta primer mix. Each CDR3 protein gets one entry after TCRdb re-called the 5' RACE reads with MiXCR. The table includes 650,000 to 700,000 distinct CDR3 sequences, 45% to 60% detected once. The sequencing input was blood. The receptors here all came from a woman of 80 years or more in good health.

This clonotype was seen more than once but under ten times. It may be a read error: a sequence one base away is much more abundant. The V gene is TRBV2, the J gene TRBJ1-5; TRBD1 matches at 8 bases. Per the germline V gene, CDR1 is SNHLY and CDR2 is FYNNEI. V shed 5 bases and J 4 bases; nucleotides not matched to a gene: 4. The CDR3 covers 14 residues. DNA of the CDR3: TGTGCCAGCAGTAACGACAGGGGTAATCAGCCCCAGCATTTT. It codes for CASSNDRGNQPQHF. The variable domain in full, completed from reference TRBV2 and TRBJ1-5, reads EPEVTQTPSHQVTQMGQEVILRCVPISNHLYFYWYRQILGQKVEFLVSFYNNEISEKSEIFDDQFSVERPDGSNFTLKIRSTKLEDSAMYFCASSNDRGNQPQHFGDGTRLSIL.

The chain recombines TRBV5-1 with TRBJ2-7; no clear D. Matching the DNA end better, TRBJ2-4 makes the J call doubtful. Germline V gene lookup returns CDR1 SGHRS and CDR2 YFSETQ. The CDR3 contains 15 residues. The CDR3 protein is CASSPWIMDKNIQYF. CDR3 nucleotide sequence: TGCGCCAGCAGCCCTTGGATTATGGACAAAAACATTCAGTACTTC.

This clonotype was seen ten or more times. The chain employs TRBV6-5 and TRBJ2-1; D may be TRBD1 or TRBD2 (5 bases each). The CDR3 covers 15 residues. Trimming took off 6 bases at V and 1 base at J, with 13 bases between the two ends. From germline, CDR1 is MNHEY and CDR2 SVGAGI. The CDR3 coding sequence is TGTGCCAGCAGCCGGGACGGACTTTCCTACAATGAGCAGTTCTTC. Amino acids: CASSRDGLSYNEQFF.

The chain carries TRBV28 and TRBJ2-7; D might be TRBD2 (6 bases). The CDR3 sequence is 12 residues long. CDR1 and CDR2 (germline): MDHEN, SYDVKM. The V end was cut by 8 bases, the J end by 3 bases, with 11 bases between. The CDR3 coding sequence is TGTGCCAGCCAGGGACTTCGCTACGAGCAGTACTTC. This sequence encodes CASQGLRYEQYF.

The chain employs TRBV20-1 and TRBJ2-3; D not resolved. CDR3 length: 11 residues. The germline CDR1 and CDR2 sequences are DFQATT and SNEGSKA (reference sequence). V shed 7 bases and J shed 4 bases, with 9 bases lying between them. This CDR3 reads CSVTSSDTQYF. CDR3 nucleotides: TGCAGTGTTACCTCTTCAGATACGCAGTATTTT.

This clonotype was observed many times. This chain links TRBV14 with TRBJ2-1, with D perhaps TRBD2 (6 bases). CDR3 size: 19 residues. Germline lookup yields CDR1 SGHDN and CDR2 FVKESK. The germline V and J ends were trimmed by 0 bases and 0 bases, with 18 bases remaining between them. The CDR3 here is CASSQEWRGWGSSYNEQFF. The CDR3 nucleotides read TGTGCCAGCAGCCAAGAATGGCGGGGATGGGGGAGCTCCTACAATGAGCAGTTCTTC.

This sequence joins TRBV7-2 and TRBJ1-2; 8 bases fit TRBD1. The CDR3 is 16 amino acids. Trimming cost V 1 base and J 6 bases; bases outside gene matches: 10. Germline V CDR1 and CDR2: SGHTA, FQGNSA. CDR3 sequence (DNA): TGTGCCAGCAGCTTAGACGTACTCCGACAGGGGCATGGCTACACCTTC. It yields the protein CASSLDVLRQGHGYTF. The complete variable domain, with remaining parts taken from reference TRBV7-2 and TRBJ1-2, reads GAGVSQSPSNKVTEKGKDVELRCDPISGHTALYWYRQSLGQGLEFLIYFQGNSAPDKSGLPSDRFSAERTGGSVSTLTIQRTQQEDSAVYLCASSLDVLRQGHGYTFGSGTRLTVV.

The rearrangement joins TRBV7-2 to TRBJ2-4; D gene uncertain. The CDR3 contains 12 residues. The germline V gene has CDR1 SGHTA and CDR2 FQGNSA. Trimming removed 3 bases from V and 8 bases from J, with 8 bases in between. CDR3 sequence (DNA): TGTGCCAGCAGCTTCTCTAGGGACATTCAGTACTTC. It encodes CASSFSRDIQYF.

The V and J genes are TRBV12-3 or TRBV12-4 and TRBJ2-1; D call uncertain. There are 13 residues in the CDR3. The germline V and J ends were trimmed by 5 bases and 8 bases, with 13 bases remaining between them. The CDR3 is CASSVWKYHEQFF. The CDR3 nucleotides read TGTGCCAGCAGTGTCTGGAAGTACCATGAGCAGTTCTTC.

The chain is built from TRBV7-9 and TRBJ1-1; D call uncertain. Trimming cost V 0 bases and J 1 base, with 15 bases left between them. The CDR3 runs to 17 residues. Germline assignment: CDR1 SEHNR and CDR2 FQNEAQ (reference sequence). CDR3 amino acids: CASSLAHVGVPNTEAFF. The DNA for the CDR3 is TGTGCCAGCAGCTTAGCACATGTCGGGGTCCCGAACACTGAAGCTTTCTTT.

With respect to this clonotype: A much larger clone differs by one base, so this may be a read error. DNA of the CDR3: TGCAGTGCCTTCATTGGGGGGCTAGTGGGAACAAGTGAGCAGTTCTTC. Translation: CSAFIGGLVGTSEQFF. The chain joins TRBV20-1 to TRBJ2-1; D possibly matches TRBD1 or TRBD2 (6 bases each). Germline V CDR1 and CDR2: DFQATT, SNEGSKA (reference sequence). V shed 6 bases and J shed 9 bases, with 27 bases lying between them. The CDR3 is 16 amino acids.

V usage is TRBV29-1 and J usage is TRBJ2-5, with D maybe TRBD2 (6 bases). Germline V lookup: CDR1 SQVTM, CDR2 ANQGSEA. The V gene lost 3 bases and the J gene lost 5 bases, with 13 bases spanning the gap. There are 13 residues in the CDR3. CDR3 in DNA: TGCAGCGTTGAGGGCGGGGAGTACGAGACCCAGTACTTC. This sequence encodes CSVEGGEYETQYF.

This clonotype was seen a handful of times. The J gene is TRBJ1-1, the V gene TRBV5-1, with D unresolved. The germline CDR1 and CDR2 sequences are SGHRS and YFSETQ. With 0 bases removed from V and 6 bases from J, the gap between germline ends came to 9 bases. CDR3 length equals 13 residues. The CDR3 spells CASSLEAVPEAFF. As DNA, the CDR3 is TGCGCCAGCAGCTTGGAGGCGGTTCCTGAAGCTTTCTTT.

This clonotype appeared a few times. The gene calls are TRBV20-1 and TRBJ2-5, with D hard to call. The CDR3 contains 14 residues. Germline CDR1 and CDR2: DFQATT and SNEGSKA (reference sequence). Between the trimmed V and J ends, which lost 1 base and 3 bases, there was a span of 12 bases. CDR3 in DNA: TGCAGTGCTAGAGGTGATAATCTGGAAGAGACCCAGTACTTC. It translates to CSARGDNLEETQYF.

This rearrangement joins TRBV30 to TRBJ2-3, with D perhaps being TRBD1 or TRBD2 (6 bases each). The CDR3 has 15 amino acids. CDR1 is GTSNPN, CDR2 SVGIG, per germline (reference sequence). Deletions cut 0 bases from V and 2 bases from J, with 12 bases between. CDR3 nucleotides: TGTGCCTGGAGTGTACAGGGACTCTACACAGATACGCAGTATTTT. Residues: CAWSVQGLYTDTQYF.

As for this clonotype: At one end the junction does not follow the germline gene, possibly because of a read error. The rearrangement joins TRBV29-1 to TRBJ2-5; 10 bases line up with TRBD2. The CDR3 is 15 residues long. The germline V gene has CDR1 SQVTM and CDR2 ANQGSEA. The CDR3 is CSVVVLAGVQEAQYF. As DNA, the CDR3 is TGCAGCGTTGTGGTCCTAGCGGGAGTACAAGAGGCCCAGTACTTC.

CDR3 loop: CASSSQGLEAANYGYTF. CDR3 nucleotides: TGTGCCAGCAGTTCCCAGGGGTTGGAAGCAGCTAACTATGGCTACACCTTC. V is TRBV6-6 and J is TRBJ1-2; maybe TRBD1 (6 bases). The V gene's germline CDR1 is MNHNY and CDR2 SVGAGI (reference sequence). The CDR3 is 17 residues long. Between the trimmed V and J ends, which lost 4 bases and 0 bases, there was a span of 18 bases.

CDR3: CASSPPGGTTEAFF. CDR3 bases: TGCGCCAGCAGCCCCCCGGGAGGGACCACTGAAGCTTTCTTT. The chain joins TRBV5-1 to TRBJ1-1, with a possible D match to TRBD1 (5 bases). V was pared by 4 bases and J by 4 bases, with 14 bases between. CDR1 is SGHRS, CDR2 YFSETQ, per germline. The CDR3 sequence is 14 residues long.

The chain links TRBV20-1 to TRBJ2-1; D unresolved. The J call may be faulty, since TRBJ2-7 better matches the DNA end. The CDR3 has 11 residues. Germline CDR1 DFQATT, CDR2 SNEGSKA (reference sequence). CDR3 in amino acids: CSASPNYEQYF. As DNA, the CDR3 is TGCAGTGCTAGTCCTAACTACGAGCAGTACTTC.

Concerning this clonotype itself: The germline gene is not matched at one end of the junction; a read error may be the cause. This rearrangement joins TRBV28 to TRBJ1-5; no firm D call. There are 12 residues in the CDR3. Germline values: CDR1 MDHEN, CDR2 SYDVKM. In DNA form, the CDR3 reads TGTGTCAGCAGGTCTGATCGTGGGAGGCAGCATTTT. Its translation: CVSRSDRGRQHF.

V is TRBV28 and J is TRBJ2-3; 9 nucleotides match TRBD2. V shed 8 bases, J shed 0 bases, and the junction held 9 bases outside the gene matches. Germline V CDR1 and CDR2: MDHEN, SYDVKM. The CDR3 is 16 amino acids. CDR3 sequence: CASWPGLAPSTDTQYF. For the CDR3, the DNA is TGTGCCAGCTGGCCGGGACTAGCACCGAGCACAGATACGCAGTATTTT.

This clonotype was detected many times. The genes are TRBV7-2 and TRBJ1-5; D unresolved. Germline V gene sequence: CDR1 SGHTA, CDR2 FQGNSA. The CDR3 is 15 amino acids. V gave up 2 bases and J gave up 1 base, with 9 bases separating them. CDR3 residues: CASSLWGGSNQPQHF. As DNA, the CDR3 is TGTGCCAGCAGCTTATGGGGTGGCAGCAATCAGCCCCAGCATTTT.

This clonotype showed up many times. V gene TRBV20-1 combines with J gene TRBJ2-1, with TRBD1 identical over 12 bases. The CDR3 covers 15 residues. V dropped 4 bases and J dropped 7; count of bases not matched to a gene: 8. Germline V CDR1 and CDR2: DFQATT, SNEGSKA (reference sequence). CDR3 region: CSANPGQGARNEQFF. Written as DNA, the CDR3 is TGCAGTGCTAATCCGGGACAGGGGGCACGAAATGAGCAGTTCTTC.

The CDR3 spells CSVGGRASGPGETQYF. The DNA of the CDR3 is TGCAGCGTTGGGGGCCGTGCTAGCGGTCCTGGGGAGACCCAGTACTTC. The genes are TRBV29-1 and TRBJ2-7, with 7 bases lining up with TRBD2. The J call may be wrong; the DNA end is better matched by TRBJ2-5. CDR3 length: 16 residues. Germline V gives CDR1 SQVTM, CDR2 ANQGSEA.

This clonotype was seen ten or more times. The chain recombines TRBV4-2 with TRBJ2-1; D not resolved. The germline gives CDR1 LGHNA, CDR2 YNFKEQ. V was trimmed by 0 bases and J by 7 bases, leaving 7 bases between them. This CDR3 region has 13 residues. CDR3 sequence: CASSQELRNEQFF. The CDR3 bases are TGTGCCAGCAGCCAAGAATTACGGAATGAGCAGTTCTTC.

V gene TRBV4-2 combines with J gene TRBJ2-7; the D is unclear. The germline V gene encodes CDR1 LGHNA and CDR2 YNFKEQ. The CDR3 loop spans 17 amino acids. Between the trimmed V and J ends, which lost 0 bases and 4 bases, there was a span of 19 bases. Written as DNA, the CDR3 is TGTGCCAGCAGCCAAGACAAGGCCGGCGCAGTCCCTTACGAGCAGTACTTC. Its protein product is CASSQDKAGAVPYEQYF.

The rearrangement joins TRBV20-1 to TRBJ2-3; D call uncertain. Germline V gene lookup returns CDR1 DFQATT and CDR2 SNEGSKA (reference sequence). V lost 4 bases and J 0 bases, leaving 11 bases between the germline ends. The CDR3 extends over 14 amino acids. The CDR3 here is CSAITVSSTDTQYF. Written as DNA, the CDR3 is TGCAGTGCTATAACGGTCTCTAGCACAGATACGCAGTATTTT.

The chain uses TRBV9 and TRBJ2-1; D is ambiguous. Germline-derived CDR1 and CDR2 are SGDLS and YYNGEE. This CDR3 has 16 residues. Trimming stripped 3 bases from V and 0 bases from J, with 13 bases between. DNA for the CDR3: TGTGCCAGCAGCGCCTTAGGCGGTCGCTCCTACAATGAGCAGTTCTTC. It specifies CASSALGGRSYNEQFF.